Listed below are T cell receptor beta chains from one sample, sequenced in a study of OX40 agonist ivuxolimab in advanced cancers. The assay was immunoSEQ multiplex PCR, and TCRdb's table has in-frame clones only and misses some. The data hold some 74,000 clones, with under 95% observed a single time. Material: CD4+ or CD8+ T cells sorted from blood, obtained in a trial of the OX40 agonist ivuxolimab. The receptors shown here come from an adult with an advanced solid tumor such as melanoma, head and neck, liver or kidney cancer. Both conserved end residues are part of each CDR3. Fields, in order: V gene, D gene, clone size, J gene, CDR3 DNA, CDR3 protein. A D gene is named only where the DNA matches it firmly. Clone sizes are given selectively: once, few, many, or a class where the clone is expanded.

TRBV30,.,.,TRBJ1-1,TGTGCCTGGAGAGACAGGCAGAACACTGAAGCTTTCTTT,CAWRDRQNTEAFF
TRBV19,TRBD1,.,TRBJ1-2,TGTGCCAGTAGTTCCTGGGACAGGGACGGCTACACCTTC,CASSSWDRDGYTF
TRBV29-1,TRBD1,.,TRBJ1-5,TGCAGCGTTGAAGACCCCGGACAGGTCGGCCGGCGTCAGCCCCAGCATTTT,CSVEDPGQVGRRQPQHF
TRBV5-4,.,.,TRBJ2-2,TGTGCCAGCAGCTGGGGGGGCAAGGGCACCGGGGAGCTGTTTTTT,CASSWGGKGTGELFF
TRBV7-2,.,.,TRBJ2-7,TGTGCCAGCAGCTTAATGAACGAGCAGTACTTC,CASSLMNEQYF
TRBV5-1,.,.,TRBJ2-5,TGCGCCAGCAGCGAACAAGAGACCCAGTACTTC,CASSEQETQYF
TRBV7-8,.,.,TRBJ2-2,TGTGCCAGCAGCTTAGTTCGGACCGGGGAGCTGTTTTTT,CASSLVRTGELFF
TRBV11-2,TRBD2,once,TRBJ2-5,TGTGCCAGCAGCCTCACTAGCGGGGGGCAAGAGACCCAGTACTTC,CASSLTSGGQETQYF
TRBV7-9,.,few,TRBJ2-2,TGTGCCAGCAGCCCCGGAGCGGGCCCCGGGGAGCTGTTTTTT,CASSPGAGPGELFF
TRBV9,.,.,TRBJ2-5,TGTGCCAGCAGCGTGACGCTGGGACAAGAGACCCAGTACTTC,CASSVTLGQETQYF
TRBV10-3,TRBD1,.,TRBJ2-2,TGTGCCATCAGTGAAGGACAGGGAGGCGCCGGGGAGCTGTTTTTT,CAISEGQGGAGELFF
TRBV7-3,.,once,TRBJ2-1,TGTGCCAGCAGCTTACATAGCACTGAGCAGTTCTTC,CASSLHSTEQFF
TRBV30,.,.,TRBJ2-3,TGTGCCTGGAGTACCCGAAAACCCACAGATACGCAGTATTTT,CAWSTRKPTDTQYF
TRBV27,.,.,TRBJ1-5,TGTGCCAGCAGTCCGTATCCAGGGCCCCAGCATTTT,CASSPYPGPQHF
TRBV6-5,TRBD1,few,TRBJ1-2,TGTGCCAGCAGTACGGGACAGGGCCTGACATACTTC,CASSTGQGLTYF